A single sample gave rise to the 15 T cell receptor beta chains below, sequenced in a study of shared clonotypes between healthy human individuals. This table comes from immunoSEQ multiplex PCR, and its TCRdb copy is limited to in-frame clones, with some not included. The data hold about 450,000 clones, with 79% observed a single time. The sequenced sample was PBMCs. The receptors stem from a woman between 40 and 50 years old in good health. Some clones in this sample may be carry-over from other donors' samples.

The V and J genes are TRBV30 and TRBJ1-1; D is unresolved. This CDR3 has 12 amino acids. The V and J ends lost 5 bases and 1 base respectively, with 8 bases between them. Germline CDR1 reads GTSNPN; CDR2 reads SVGIG (reference sequence). The CDR3 DNA follows: TGTGCCTGGGGGAATTCGAACACTGAAGCTTTCTTT. This translates into CAWGNSNTEAFF.

This clone was detected many times. This chain uses TRBV7-2 with TRBJ2-7, with 11 bases identical to TRBD2. V was clipped by 2 bases and J by 4 bases; unmatched bases: 1. This CDR3 is built from 14 residues. Germline values: CDR1 SGHTA, CDR2 FQGNSA. CDR3 in DNA: TGTGCCAGCAGCTTAAGGACTAGCGGGTACGAGCAGTACTTC. Its protein is CASSLRTSGYEQYF. The whole variable domain, filled in from reference TRBV7-2 and TRBJ2-7, reads GAGVSQSPSNKVTEKGKDVELRCDPISGHTALYWYRQSLGQGLEFLIYFQGNSAPDKSGLPSDRFSAERTGGSVSTLTIQRTQQEDSAVYLCASSLRTSGYEQYFGPGTRLTVT.

V is TRBV7-3 and J is TRBJ2-3; D unclear. The CDR3 contains 13 residues. The V end was cut by 8 bases, the J end by 2 bases, with 11 bases between. Germline V gives CDR1 SGHTA, CDR2 FQGTGA. Here the CDR3 reads CASGYGDTDTQYF. CDR3 nucleotide sequence: TGTGCCAGCGGTTACGGCGACACAGATACGCAGTATTTT.

The genes are TRBV5-1 and TRBJ2-5, with 7 bases that match TRBD2. J was trimmed by 4 bases and V by 4 bases; bases with no gene match: 7. CDR3 length: 14 residues. Germline V lookup: CDR1 SGHRS, CDR2 YFSETQ. CDR3 sequence: CASSALASGETQYF. The CDR3 DNA is TGCGCCAGCAGCGCTTTGGCTAGCGGAGAGACCCAGTACTTC.

The V gene is TRBV29-1, the J gene TRBJ2-7; a possible D gene is TRBD2 (6 bases). Germline-derived CDR1 and CDR2 are SQVTM and ANQGSEA. CDR3 length: 17 residues. V dropped 0 bases and J dropped 1 base, with 19 bases sitting between them. CDR3 nucleotides: TGCAGCGTTGAAGAAGGGATGGACTACGTCCTTTCCTACGAGCAGTACTTC. It is translated as CSVEEGMDYVLSYEQYF.

This chain links TRBV7-9 with TRBJ1-2; TRBD1 agrees at 7 bases. In germline, CDR1 is SEHNR, CDR2 FQNEAQ (reference sequence). The V gene end was trimmed by 1 base and the J gene end by 4 bases; junction bases not matched to a gene: 3. This CDR3 spans 14 amino acids. The CDR3 DNA is TGTGCCAGCAGCTTAGGGGACAGCGTCTATGGCTACACCTTC. Translated, it gives CASSLGDSVYGYTF. Based on the CDR3 plus reference TRBV7-9 and TRBJ1-2, the full variable domain is DTGVSQNPRHKITKRGQNVTFRCDPISEHNRLYWYRQTLGQGPEFLTYFQNEAQLEKSRLLSDRFSAERPKGSFSTLEIQRTEQGDSAMYLCASSLGDSVYGYTFGSGTRLTVV.

This clone occurred once. The V call is TRBV18, the J call TRBJ2-7, with D possibly called TRBD1 or TRBD2 (5 bases each). V lost 4 bases and J lost 3, with 13 bases in between. This CDR3 spans 14 amino acids. Per the germline V gene, CDR1 is KGHSH and CDR2 is LQKENI. CDR3 amino acids: CASSQRDGGYEQYF. DNA of the CDR3: TGTGCCAGCTCACAAAGGGACGGCGGCTACGAGCAGTACTTC.

This chain joins TRBV6-5 and TRBJ2-7; TRBD2 matches 9 bases. The germline gives CDR1 MNHEY, CDR2 SVGAGI. V lost 6 bases, J lost 0 bases, and 3 bases stayed unmatched. The CDR3 covers 14 residues. The CDR3 sequence is CASRGGRDSYEQYF. CDR3 nucleotides: TGTGCCAGCAGGGGCGGGAGGGACTCCTACGAGCAGTACTTC.

This clone was recorded once. The gene calls are TRBV5-4 and TRBJ2-7, with D possibly being TRBD2 (5 bases). Per germline, CDR1 SGHNT and CDR2 YYREEE (reference sequence). The CDR3 sequence is 14 residues long. V lost 4 bases and J lost 6, with 17 bases in between. This chain's CDR3 is CASSEGRDLGEQYF. DNA of the CDR3: TGTGCCAGCAGCGAGGGTCGAGACTTAGGCGAGCAGTACTTC. The variable domain in full, completed from reference TRBV5-4 and TRBJ2-7, reads ETGVTQSPTHLIKTRGQQVTLRCSSQSGHNTVSWYQQALGQGPQFIFQYYREEENGRGNFPPRFSGLQFPNYSSELNVNALELDDSALYLCASSEGRDLGEQYFGPGTRLTVT.

This clone came up once. This chain links TRBV27 with TRBJ2-7; 7 nucleotides line up with TRBD2. The CDR3 covers 17 residues. CDR1 MNHEY and CDR2 SMNVEV come from the germline V gene (reference sequence). The ends lost 0 bases at V and 2 bases at J; junction bases unmatched: 10. The CDR3 spells CASSLSRLAGVTYEQYF. As DNA, the CDR3 is TGTGCCAGCAGTTTATCGCGGCTGGCGGGAGTTACCTACGAGCAGTACTTC.

Comment on this clone: Other DNA sequences within the sample encode an identical CDR3. The CDR3 DNA reads TGTGCCATCAGGGTCCTCACAGGAGTTAGCTCTGGAAACACCATATATTTT. Protein: CAIRVLTGVSSGNTIYF. V and J are TRBV10-3 and TRBJ1-3; weak D call: TRBD1 (5 bases). Trimming left V 6 bases short and J 0 bases short, with 18 bases between. CDR1 and CDR2 (germline): ENHRY, SYGVKD. The CDR3 spans 17 residues.

J is TRBJ2-7 and V is TRBV21-1; the table's D call of TRBD2 was not tested on the DNA. TRBV21-1 counts as a pseudogene. This CDR3 is built from 17 residues. The DNA of the CDR3 is TGTGCCAGCCGCCTATCCGGAACTAGCGGGTTATCCTACGAGCAGTACTTC. It translates to CASRLSGTSGLSYEQYF.

V gene TRBV27 combines with J gene TRBJ2-3, with D perhaps TRBD1 or TRBD2 (5 bases each). The CDR3 is 15 residues long. Germline V gene sequence: CDR1 MNHEY, CDR2 SMNVEV (reference sequence). With 5 bases removed from V and 2 bases from J, the gap between germline ends came to 14 bases. This CDR3 reads CASSATGPLTDTQYF. The CDR3 DNA follows: TGTGCCAGCAGTGCGACGGGACCACTCACAGATACGCAGTATTTT.

V is TRBV9 and J is TRBJ2-6; D might be TRBD1 (6 bases). V lost 5 bases and J lost 4, with 10 bases in between. CDR1 and CDR2 from the germline V gene are SGDLS and YYNGEE. The CDR3 has 14 residues. This CDR3 reads CASSRRGGANVLTF. The CDR3 DNA follows: TGTGCCAGCAGTCGCAGGGGCGGGGCCAACGTCCTGACTTTC.

This clone was picked up a small number of times. The chain is built from TRBV28 and TRBJ1-1, with 9 positions matching TRBD1. The V and J ends lost 5 bases and 7 bases, in that order; junction bases with no gene match: 14. CDR1 is MDHEN, CDR2 SYDVKM, per germline. The length of the CDR3 is 16 residues. CDR3 nucleotides: TGTGCCAGCAGTCCCGCCGGGACAGGGTTGAGGGGTGAAGCTTTCTTT. It encodes CASSPAGTGLRGEAFF.